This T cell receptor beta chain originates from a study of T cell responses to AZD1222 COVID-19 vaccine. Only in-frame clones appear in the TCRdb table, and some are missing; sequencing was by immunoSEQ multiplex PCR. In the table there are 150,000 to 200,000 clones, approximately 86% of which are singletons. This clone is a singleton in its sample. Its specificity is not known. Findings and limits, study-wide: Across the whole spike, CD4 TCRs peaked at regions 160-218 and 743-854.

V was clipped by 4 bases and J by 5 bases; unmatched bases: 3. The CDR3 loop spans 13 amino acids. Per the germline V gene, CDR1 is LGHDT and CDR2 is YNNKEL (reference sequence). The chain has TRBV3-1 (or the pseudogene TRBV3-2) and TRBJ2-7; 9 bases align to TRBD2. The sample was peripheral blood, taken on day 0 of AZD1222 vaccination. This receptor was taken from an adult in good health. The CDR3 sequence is CASSRLAGNEQYF. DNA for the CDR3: TGTGCCAGCAGCCGCCTAGCGGGGAACGAGCAGTACTTC.